These 27 T cell receptor beta chains were sequenced from one sample in a study of T cells after yellow fever vaccination. MiXCR was run by TCRdb on the 5' RACE reads, yielding one entry per CDR3 protein. Among some 390,000 distinct CDR3 sequences listed, more than 5.5% were seen once. Source: PBMCs, taken 5 days after the yellow fever booster vaccination. The receptors stem from a man aged 25 to 40 who received the YFV17D yellow fever vaccine.

This clonotype has ten or more counts. In DNA, the CDR3 is TGTGCCAGCAGTTTATCCGGGACTAGCGGGAGCTACGAGCAGTACTTC. It yields the protein CASSLSGTSGSYEQYF. The chain uses TRBV28 and TRBJ2-7; 14 positions agree with TRBD2. The CDR3 sequence is 16 residues long. V lost 1 base, J lost 3 bases, and 2 bases stayed unmatched. Germline values: CDR1 MDHEN, CDR2 SYDVKM. The variable domain in full, with the rest retrieved from reference TRBV28 and TRBJ2-7, is DVKVTQSSRYLVKRTGEKVFLECVQDMDHENMFWYRQDPGLGLRLIYFSYDVKMKEKGDIPEGYSVSREKKERFSLILESASTNQTSMYLCASSLSGTSGSYEQYFGPGTRLTVT.

This clonotype was seen ten or more times. The chain links TRBV7-2 to TRBJ2-1; 10 bases map to TRBD2. This CDR3 region has 16 residues. The trim removed 5 bases at V and 7 bases at J, leaving 11 bases unmatched. Germline CDR1 reads SGHTA; CDR2 reads FQGNSA. This CDR3 reads CASSLSLAGEDNEQFF. The CDR3 DNA sequence: TGTGCCAGCAGCCTTTCCCTAGCGGGAGAGGATAATGAGCAGTTCTTC.

The sample holds a few counts of this clonotype. The CDR3 DNA reads TGTGCCAGCTCACCACTAGGACAGGCAGACAATCAGCCCCAGCATTTT. It codes for CASSPLGQADNQPQHF. J is TRBJ1-5 and V is TRBV18, with TRBD1 identical over 7 bases. Trimming at V came to 1 base and at J to 3 bases, leaving 6 bases not matched to a gene. CDR3 length: 16 residues. The germline V gene encodes CDR1 KGHSH and CDR2 LQKENI.

This clonotype was recorded at least ten times. This rearrangement joins TRBV20-1 to TRBJ2-1; 10 bases match TRBD2. CDR1 and CDR2 from the germline V gene are DFQATT and SNEGSKA (reference sequence). The V gene end was trimmed by 3 bases and the J gene end by 15 bases; junction bases not matched to a gene: 5. The CDR3 spans 11 residues. CDR3 nucleotides: TGCAGTGCTAGTTTGGGACTAGCGCCGTTCTTC. This codes for CSASLGLAPFF.

V and J are TRBV28 and TRBJ2-7, with D hard to call. The CDR3 extends over 12 amino acids. V was clipped by 1 base and J by 5 bases, with 6 bases between them. Germline V gene data show CDR1 as MDHEN and CDR2 as SYDVKM. CDR3 residues: CASSLYRNEQYF. DNA for the CDR3: TGTGCCAGCAGTTTATACCGAAACGAGCAGTACTTC.

The table lists this clonotype with a few counts. This sequence joins TRBV12-3 or TRBV12-4 and TRBJ2-1, with D perhaps matching TRBD2 (5 bases). The V end lost 5 bases, the J end lost 1 base, and 12 bases lay between the germline ends. This CDR3 region has 15 residues. CDR3 amino acids: CASSKSGLSYNEQFF. The CDR3 bases are TGTGCCAGCAGTAAAAGCGGATTGTCCTACAATGAGCAGTTCTTC.

The chain links TRBV18 to TRBJ2-3; possibly TRBD2 for D (6 bases). The CDR3 is 16 amino acids. The ends were cut back, 2 bases at V and 3 bases at J, with 15 bases in the middle. The germline CDR1 and CDR2 sequences are KGHSH and LQKENI. The CDR3 nucleotides are TGTGCCAGCTCACCATTGGAGGGACCGCAAACAGATACGCAGTATTTT. It encodes CASSPLEGPQTDTQYF.

This rearrangement joins TRBV7-9 to TRBJ2-7, with 14 bases matching TRBD2. The ends lost 4 bases at V and 3 bases at J; junction bases unmatched: 8. CDR1 and CDR2 (germline): SEHNR, FQNEAQ (reference sequence). The CDR3 totals 17 residues. CDR3 residues: CASSSGLAGAPLYEQYF. The DNA of the CDR3 is TGTGCCAGCAGCTCGGGACTAGCGGGAGCTCCCCTCTACGAGCAGTACTTC.

This clonotype was seen ten or more times. The chain carries TRBV11-2 and TRBJ2-3, with D uncertain. The V end was cut by 3 bases, the J end by 5 bases, with 12 bases between. Germline V gene data show CDR1 as SGHAT and CDR2 as FQNNGV. CDR3 size: 14 residues. For the CDR3, the DNA is TGTGCCAGCAGCTTCCTCCTAAGAGGAGATACGCAGTATTTT. Translation: CASSFLLRGDTQYF.

This clonotype appeared a few times. V gene TRBV9 combines with J gene TRBJ1-1; TRBD1 is a possible D gene (6 bases). CDR3 length: 13 residues. V was clipped by 7 bases and J by 1 base, with 11 bases between them. The germline CDR1 and CDR2 sequences are SGDLS and YYNGEE. CDR3 DNA sequence: TGTGCCAGCGCGGTGACAGGGAACACTGAAGCTTTCTTT. It is translated as CASAVTGNTEAFF.

This clonotype has only a few counts. V is TRBV20-1 and J is TRBJ1-5, with a weak D call TRBD1 (5 bases). Germline CDR1 and CDR2: DFQATT and SNEGSKA (reference sequence). The CDR3 is 13 amino acids. Trimming took 6 bases from V and 2 from J, leaving 11 bases between them. The CDR3 DNA reads as TGCAGTGCGAGCGGACACGGCAATCAGCCCCAGCATTTT. Protein: CSASGHGNQPQHF.

This clonotype was picked up many times. The chain couples TRBV7-3 to TRBJ2-7; 10 nucleotides align to TRBD2. The CDR3 runs to 15 residues. The germline V gene encodes CDR1 SGHTA and CDR2 FQGTGA. V dropped 3 bases and J dropped 5; count of bases not matched to a gene: 7. DNA for the CDR3: TGTGCCAGCAGCTTCTCTAGCGGGAGTATCCACGAGCAGTACTTC. Translation gives CASSFSSGSIHEQYF.

The rearrangement uses TRBV6-2 or TRBV6-3 and TRBJ2-7; D is unresolved. The CDR3 totals 14 residues. CDR1 is MNHEY, CDR2 SVGEGT, per germline. Deletions cut 0 bases from V and 6 bases from J, with 12 bases between. This chain's CDR3 is CASSYSGPMGEQYF. The CDR3 coding sequence is TGTGCCAGCAGTTACTCAGGTCCTATGGGCGAGCAGTACTTC.

This clonotype was observed a handful of times. This chain uses TRBV12-3 or TRBV12-4 with TRBJ1-2, with a tentative D call TRBD1 (5 bases). The CDR3 covers 13 residues. The germline V and J ends were trimmed by 1 base and 8 bases, with 11 bases remaining between them. CDR3 amino acids: CASSLGQLGGYTF. In DNA, the CDR3 is TGTGCCAGCAGTTTAGGACAGCTGGGCGGCTACACCTTC.

This rearrangement joins TRBV5-1 to TRBJ2-4, with 8 bases that match TRBD2. The germline V gene has CDR1 SGHRS and CDR2 YFSETQ. The CDR3 is made up of 17 amino acids. The V gene end was trimmed by 3 bases and the J gene end by 0 bases; junction bases not matched to a gene: 8. This chain's CDR3 is CASSSQSGRVAKNIQYF. The CDR3 DNA reads TGCGCCAGCAGCTCCCAGAGCGGGAGAGTAGCCAAAAACATTCAGTACTTC.

The chain couples TRBV6-2 or TRBV6-3 to TRBJ2-4; D perhaps matches TRBD1 (6 bases). Germline V lookup: CDR1 MNHEY, CDR2 SVGEGT. Trimming took off 0 bases at V and 6 bases at J, with 12 bases between the two ends. CDR3 length: 15 residues. In nucleotides, the CDR3 is TGTGCCAGCAGTTACTCACAGGGAAGTGGAAACATTCAGTACTTC. Protein: CASSYSQGSGNIQYF.

This clonotype was counted between two and nine times. V and J are TRBV20-1 and TRBJ1-1; D gene ambiguous. This CDR3 has 13 residues. V lost 2 bases to trimming and J lost 1 base, with 8 bases between them. Germline CDR1 DFQATT, CDR2 SNEGSKA (reference sequence). The CDR3 DNA follows: TGCAGTGCTAGACAGGTTTCGAACACTGAAGCTTTCTTT. This encodes CSARQVSNTEAFF.

This clonotype showed up many times. The chain joins TRBV5-5 to TRBJ1-5; no clear D. Germline assignment: CDR1 SGHKS and CDR2 YYEKEE (reference sequence). With 4 bases removed from V and 9 bases from J, the gap between germline ends came to 14 bases. The CDR3 is 13 residues long. CDR3 sequence (DNA): TGTGCCAGCAGCCTAACGTCGAAGGTGCCCCAGCATTTT. Amino acids: CASSLTSKVPQHF.

This chain joins TRBV19 and TRBJ2-1; 9 nucleotides align to TRBD2. The CDR3 consists of 16 residues. V was pared by 6 bases and J by 0 bases, with 6 bases of the junction left unmatched. Germline CDR1 LNHDA, CDR2 SQIVND (reference sequence). The CDR3 DNA sequence: TGTGCCAGTAGCGCCATAGCGGGAGCCTCCTACAATGAGCAGTTCTTC. This codes for CASSAIAGASYNEQFF.

This clonotype was counted a few times. The genes are TRBV6-5 and TRBJ1-5; no firm D call. CDR1 and CDR2 (germline): MNHEY, SVGAGI. CDR3 length: 14 residues. The ends were cut back, 3 bases at V and 9 bases at J, with 15 bases in the middle. DNA for the CDR3: TGTGCCAGCAGTTATCGCGGTTGGGATCGGCCCCAGCATTTT. It yields the protein CASSYRGWDRPQHF.

This clonotype was recorded a few times. The chain employs TRBV15 and TRBJ2-5; TRBD2 is a possible D gene (6 bases). V lost 0 bases to trimming and J lost 10 bases, with 15 bases between them. Germline assignment: CDR1 LNHNV and CDR2 YYDKDF (reference sequence). CDR3 size: 14 residues. This chain's CDR3 is CATSRDRAGLGQYF. As DNA, the CDR3 is TGTGCCACCAGCAGAGATCGGGCGGGACTGGGCCAGTACTTC.

This clonotype was seen ten or more times. The chain employs TRBV12-3 or TRBV12-4 and TRBJ2-3; no reliable D call. The CDR3 length is 13 residues. V lost 5 bases and J lost 3, with 9 bases in between. In DNA, the CDR3 is TGTGCCAGCAGTCCCGGATTGACAGATACGCAGTATTTT. Encoded protein: CASSPGLTDTQYF.

Ten or more counts support this clonotype. The rearrangement links TRBV20-1 to TRBJ2-5; D assignment may be TRBD1 or TRBD2 (6 bases each). This CDR3 region has 15 residues. Germline-derived CDR1 and CDR2 are DFQATT and SNEGSKA (reference sequence). V was trimmed by 5 bases and J by 3 bases, leaving 19 bases between them. CDR3 residues: CSAQTSGAGKETQYF. The CDR3 region has the DNA TGCAGTGCTCAGACGTCAGGGGCGGGGAAAGAGACCCAGTACTTC.

This clonotype was detected many times. The chain carries TRBV10-3 and TRBJ2-5, with 7 positions matching TRBD1. The CDR3 is 18 residues long. The V gene's germline CDR1 is ENHRY and CDR2 SYGVKD. J gave up 5 bases and V 6 bases, and 21 bases lay outside the gene matches. The CDR3 DNA follows: TGTGCCATCAGCGGCGCCGGGGCGGTAGGGGGCATCAAGGAGACCCAGTACTTC. Residues: CAISGAGAVGGIKETQYF.

The table lists this clonotype with many counts. This rearrangement joins TRBV7-2 to TRBJ2-7, with 10 bases identical to TRBD2. The CDR3 consists of 14 residues. Germline CDR1 and CDR2: SGHTA and FQGNSA. The V and J ends lost 0 bases and 4 bases, in that order; junction bases with no gene match: 0. The CDR3: CASSLASGRYEQYF. In DNA form, the CDR3 reads TGTGCCAGCAGCTTAGCTAGCGGGAGGTACGAGCAGTACTTC.

This clonotype turned up a few times. V usage is TRBV7-7 and J usage is TRBJ2-3; 9 bases align to TRBD1. The CDR3 extends over 14 amino acids. Per germline, CDR1 SSHAT and CDR2 FNYEAQ (reference sequence). The V and J ends lost 5 bases and 6 bases, in that order; junction bases with no gene match: 6. The DNA for the CDR3 is TGTGCCAGCAGCCAGGACAGGGGAGGGGATACGCAGTATTTT. It specifies CASSQDRGGDTQYF. Supplemented by reference TRBV7-7 and TRBJ2-3, the full variable domain reads GAGVSQSPRYKVTKRGQDVTLRCDPISSHATLYWYQQALGQGPEFLTYFNYEAQPDKSGLPSDRFSAERPEGSISTLTIQRTEQRDSAMYRCASSQDRGGDTQYFGPGTRLTVL.

Ten or more counts support this clonotype. The rearrangement links TRBV4-3 to TRBJ2-1; 7 bases are shared with TRBD1. The germline V gene encodes CDR1 LGHNA and CDR2 YSLEER. This CDR3 spans 16 amino acids. Trimming removed 1 base from V and 4 bases from J; junction bases left unmatched: 7. The CDR3 DNA is TGCGCCAGCAGCCAAGGCTACAGGGGATTTTACAATGAGCAGTTCTTC. Translating it yields CASSQGYRGFYNEQFF.